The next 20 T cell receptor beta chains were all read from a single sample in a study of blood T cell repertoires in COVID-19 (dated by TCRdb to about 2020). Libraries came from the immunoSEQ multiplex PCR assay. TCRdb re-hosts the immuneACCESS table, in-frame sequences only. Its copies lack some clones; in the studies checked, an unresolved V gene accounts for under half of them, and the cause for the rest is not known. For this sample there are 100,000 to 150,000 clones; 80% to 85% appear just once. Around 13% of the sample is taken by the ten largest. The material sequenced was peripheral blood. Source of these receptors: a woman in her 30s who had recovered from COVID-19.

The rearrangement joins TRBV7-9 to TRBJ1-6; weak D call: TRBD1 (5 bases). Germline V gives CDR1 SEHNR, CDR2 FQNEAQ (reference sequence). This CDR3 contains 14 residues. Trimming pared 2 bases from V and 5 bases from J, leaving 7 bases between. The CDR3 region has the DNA TGTGCCAGCAGCTTAATGACAGATAATTCACCCCTCCACTTT. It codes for CASSLMTDNSPLHF.

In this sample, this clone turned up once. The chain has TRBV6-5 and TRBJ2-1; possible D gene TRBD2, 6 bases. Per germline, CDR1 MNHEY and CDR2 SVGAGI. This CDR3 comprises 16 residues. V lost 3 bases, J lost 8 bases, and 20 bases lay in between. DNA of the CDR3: TGTGCCAGCAGTTATAGCCGGAGGGACCAAAACTATGAGCAGTTCTTC. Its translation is CASSYSRRDQNYEQFF.

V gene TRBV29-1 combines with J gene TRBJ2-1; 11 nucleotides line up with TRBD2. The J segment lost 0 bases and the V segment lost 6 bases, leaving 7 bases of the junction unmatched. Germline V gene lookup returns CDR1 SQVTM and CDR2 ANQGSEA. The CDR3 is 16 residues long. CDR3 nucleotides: TGCAGCGTACGAACTAGCGGGGGACGCTCCTACAATGAGCAGTTCTTC. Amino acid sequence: CSVRTSGGRSYNEQFF.

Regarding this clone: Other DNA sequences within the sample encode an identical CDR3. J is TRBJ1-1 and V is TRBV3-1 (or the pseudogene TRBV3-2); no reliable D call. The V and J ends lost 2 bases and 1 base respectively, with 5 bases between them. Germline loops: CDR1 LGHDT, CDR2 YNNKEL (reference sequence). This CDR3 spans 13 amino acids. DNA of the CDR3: TGTGCCAGCAGCCAATACAGGAACACTGAAGCTTTCTTT. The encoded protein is CASSQYRNTEAFF.

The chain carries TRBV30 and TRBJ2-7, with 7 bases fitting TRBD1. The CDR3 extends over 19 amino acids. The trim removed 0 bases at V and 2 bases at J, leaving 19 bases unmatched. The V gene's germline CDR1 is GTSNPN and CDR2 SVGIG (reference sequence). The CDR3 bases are TGTGCCTGGAGTGTAACGATTTTAGGGACAGCGGAACGCCCCTACGAGCAGTACTTC. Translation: CAWSVTILGTAERPYEQYF.

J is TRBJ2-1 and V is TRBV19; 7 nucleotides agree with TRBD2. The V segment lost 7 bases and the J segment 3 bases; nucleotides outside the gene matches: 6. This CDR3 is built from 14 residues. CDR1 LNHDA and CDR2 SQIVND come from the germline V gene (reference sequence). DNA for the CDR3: TGTGCCAGTAAGCCAAGCGGGGTCTACAATGAGCAGTTCTTC. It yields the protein CASKPSGVYNEQFF.

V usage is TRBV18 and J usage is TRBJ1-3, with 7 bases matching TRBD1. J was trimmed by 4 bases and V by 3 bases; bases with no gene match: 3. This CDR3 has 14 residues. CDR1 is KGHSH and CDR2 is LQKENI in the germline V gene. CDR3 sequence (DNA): TGTGCCAGCTCACCGGACAGGTTGGGAAACACCATATATTTT. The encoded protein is CASSPDRLGNTIYF.

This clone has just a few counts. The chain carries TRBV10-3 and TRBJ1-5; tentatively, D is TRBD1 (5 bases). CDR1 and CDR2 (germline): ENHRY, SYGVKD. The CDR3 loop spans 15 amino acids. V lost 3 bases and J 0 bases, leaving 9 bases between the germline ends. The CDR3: CAISDGGDSNQPQHF. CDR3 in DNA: TGTGCCATCAGTGATGGGGGGGATAGCAATCAGCCCCAGCATTTT.

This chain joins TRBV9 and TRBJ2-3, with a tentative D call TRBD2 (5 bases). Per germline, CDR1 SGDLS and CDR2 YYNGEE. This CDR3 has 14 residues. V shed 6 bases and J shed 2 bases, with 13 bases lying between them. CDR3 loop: CASNGGLHTDTQYF. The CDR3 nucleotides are TGTGCCAGCAACGGCGGACTTCACACAGATACGCAGTATTTT.

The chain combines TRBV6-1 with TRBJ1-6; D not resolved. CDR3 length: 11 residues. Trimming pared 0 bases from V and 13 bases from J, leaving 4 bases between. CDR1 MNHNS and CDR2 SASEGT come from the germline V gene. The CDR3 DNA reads TGTGCCAGCAGTGAAGCAGCGCCCCTCCACTTT. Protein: CASSEAAPLHF.

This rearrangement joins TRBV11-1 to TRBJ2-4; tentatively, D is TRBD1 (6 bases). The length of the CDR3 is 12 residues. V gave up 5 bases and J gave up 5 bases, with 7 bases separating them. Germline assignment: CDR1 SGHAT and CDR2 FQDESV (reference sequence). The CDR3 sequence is CASSNRENIQYF. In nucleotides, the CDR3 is TGTGCCAGCAGCAACAGGGAAAACATTCAGTACTTC.

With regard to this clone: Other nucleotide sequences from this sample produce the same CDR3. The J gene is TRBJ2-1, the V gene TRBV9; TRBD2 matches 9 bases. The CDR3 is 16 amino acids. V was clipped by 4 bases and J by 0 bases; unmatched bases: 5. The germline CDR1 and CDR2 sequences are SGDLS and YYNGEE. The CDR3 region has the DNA TGTGCCAGCAGCCCCCGTAGCGGGAGCTCCTACAATGAGCAGTTCTTC. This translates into CASSPRSGSSYNEQFF.

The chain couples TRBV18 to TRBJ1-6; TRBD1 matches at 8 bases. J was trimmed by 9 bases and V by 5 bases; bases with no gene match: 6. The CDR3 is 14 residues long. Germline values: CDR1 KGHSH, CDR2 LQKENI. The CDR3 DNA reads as TGTGCCAGCTCAGGAGACAGGGGTAGTTCACCCCTCCACTTT. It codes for CASSGDRGSSPLHF.

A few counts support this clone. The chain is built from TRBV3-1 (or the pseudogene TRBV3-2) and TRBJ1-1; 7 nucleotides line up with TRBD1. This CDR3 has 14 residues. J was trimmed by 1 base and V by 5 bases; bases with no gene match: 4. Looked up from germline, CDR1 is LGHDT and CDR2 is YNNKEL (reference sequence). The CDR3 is CASSNDRENTEAFF. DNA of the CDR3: TGTGCCAGCAGCAATGACAGGGAGAACACTGAAGCTTTCTTT.

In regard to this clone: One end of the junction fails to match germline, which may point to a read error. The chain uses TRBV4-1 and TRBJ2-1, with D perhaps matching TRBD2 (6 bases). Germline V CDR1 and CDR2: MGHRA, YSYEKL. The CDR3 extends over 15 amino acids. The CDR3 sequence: CASSQEAGRDNEQFF. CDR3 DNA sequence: TGCGCCAGCAGTCAAGAGGCGGGGCGGGACAATGAGCAGTTCTTC.

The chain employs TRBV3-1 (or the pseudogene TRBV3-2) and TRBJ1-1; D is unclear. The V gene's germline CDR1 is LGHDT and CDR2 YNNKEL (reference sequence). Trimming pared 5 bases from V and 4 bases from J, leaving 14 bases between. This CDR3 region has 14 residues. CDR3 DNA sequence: TGTGCCAGCAGCTCTGGCTCGGGGAGCACTGAAGCTTTCTTT. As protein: CASSSGSGSTEAFF.

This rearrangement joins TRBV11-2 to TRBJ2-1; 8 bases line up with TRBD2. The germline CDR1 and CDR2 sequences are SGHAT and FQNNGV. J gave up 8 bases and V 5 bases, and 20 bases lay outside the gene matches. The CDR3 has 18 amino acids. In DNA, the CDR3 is TGTGCCAGCAGCCCGGAAGCCCCTCGACTAGCGACGCCCCATGAGCAGTTCTTC. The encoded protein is CASSPEAPRLATPHEQFF.

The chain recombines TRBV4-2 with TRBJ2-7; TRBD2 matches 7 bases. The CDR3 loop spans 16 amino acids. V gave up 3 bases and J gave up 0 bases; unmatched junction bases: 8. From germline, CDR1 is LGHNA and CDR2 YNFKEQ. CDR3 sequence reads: CASSQETSLNSYEQYF. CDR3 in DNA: TGTGCCAGCAGCCAGGAGACTAGCCTCAACTCCTACGAGCAGTACTTC.

The CDR3, as DNA: TGCACCAGCAGCCAAGTTGGGGGGGCTCGAGCCAAAAACATTCAGTACTTC. Protein product: CTSSQVGGARAKNIQYF. The V call is TRBV1, the J call TRBJ2-4; the D call of TRBD2 is as the table states it, not checked on the DNA. TRBV1 is a pseudogene segment. This CDR3 is 17 amino acids long.

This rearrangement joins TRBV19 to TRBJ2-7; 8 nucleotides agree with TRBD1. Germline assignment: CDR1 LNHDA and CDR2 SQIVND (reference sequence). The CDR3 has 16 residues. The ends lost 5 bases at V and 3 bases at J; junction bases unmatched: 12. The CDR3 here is CASSPLDRALLYEQYF. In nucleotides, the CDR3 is TGTGCCAGTAGTCCGCTGGACAGGGCTTTACTCTACGAGCAGTACTTC.